This TCR beta chain comes out of a study of cytomegalovirus exposure and HLA in healthy donors. Looking at the study overall: Early released data comprised some 91 million unique TCRs from HLA-typed donors. For the roughly 390 genotyped donors, 75% to 90% fell within the Caucasian-associated ancestry cluster.

Amplification used 60 Vbeta primers and 13 Jbeta primers. The protocol was immunoSEQ multiplex PCR, while the TCRdb copy is restricted to in-frame clones and leaves out a portion. The table for this sample gives 150,000 to 200,000 clones. As to this clone: Its antigen is currently unknown.

Study outcomes and limitations: The authors later found most CMV-associated TCR beta chains appeared HLA-restricted.

The donors gave bone marrow, and they were healthy. V dropped 5 bases and J dropped 1 base, with 14 bases sitting between them. CDR3 length equals 15 residues. CDR1 is LNHDA and CDR2 is SQIVND in the germline V gene (reference sequence). Sequences were obtained from PBMCs. V usage is TRBV19 and J usage is TRBJ1-1; D ambiguous. This TCR was recovered from a man aged 25-45 years in good health and CMV-seronegative. This chain's CDR3 is CASSAVGEENTEAFF. The CDR3, as DNA: TGTGCCAGTAGTGCCGTGGGTGAGGAGAACACTGAAGCTTTCTTT.